This TCR beta chain originates from a study of CD8+ T cells in alopecia areata. A note on this clone: What it recognizes is unknown.

Sequencing relied on a cDNA template that was reverse transcribed from extracted RNA. The data were produced by immunoSEQ multiplex PCR, yet TCRdb's version contains in-frame clones alone and is incomplete. The repertoire consists of about 210,000 clones, with roughly 40% occurring once and the leading ten covering 2% to 3%. The sample's treatment: oral pan-JAK inhibitor, 5-10 mg twice daily. V lost 5 bases, J lost 7 bases, and 7 bases stayed unmatched. This CDR3 has 13 residues. Germline V gene lookup returns CDR1 GTSNPN and CDR2 SVGIG (reference sequence). The study, taken as a whole, reports: Mice showed clearer TCR sharing than patients did, a gap that was possibly HLA-related. Many expanded lesional clones persisted in scalp and blood during tofacitinib. In scalp, tofacitinib significantly decreased clonality and expanded CD8+ clones among the top 100. Scalp sample sequencing also detects resident alphabeta T cells of normal skin.

The sample in question was CD4+ T cells sorted from blood, obtained around week 36, from a patient treated with tofacitinib. V is TRBV30 and J is TRBJ1-4, with 7 bases aligning to TRBD1. The origin of this receptor is a human donor with alopecia areata. The CDR3 sequence: CAWARGYGEKLFF. CDR3 sequence (DNA): TGTGCCTGGGCCAGGGGGTATGGTGAAAAACTGTTTTTT.